These 23 T cell receptor beta chains originate from one sample sequenced in a study of beta chain features in type 1 diabetes. Expressed TCRB transcripts were sequenced because the entire RNA isolate underwent reverse transcription. Repertoires were generated with immunoSEQ multiplex PCR, while TCRdb's copy carries only in-frame clones and drops some. The repertoire holds approximately 400,000 clones, with roughly 16% as singletons. The specimen sequenced was naive CD4+ T cells from blood. These receptors came from a woman between 18 and 30 years old in good health.

This clone has a handful of counts. This chain uses TRBV25-1 with TRBJ1-2, with 7 bases fitting TRBD1. This CDR3 comprises 13 residues. CDR1 is MGHDK, CDR2 SYGVNS, per germline. V lost 5 bases and J lost 5; bases outside the gene matches: 5. CDR3 amino acids: CASSRTGEYGYTF. CDR3 in DNA: TGTGCCAGCAGTAGGACAGGCGAATATGGCTACACCTTC.

This clone was seen a few times. J is TRBJ1-1 and V is TRBV28; weak D call: TRBD1 (5 bases). The length of the CDR3 is 14 residues. Per the germline V gene, CDR1 is MDHEN and CDR2 is SYDVKM. Trimming pared 2 bases from V and 2 bases from J, leaving 9 bases between. The CDR3 is CASSLPGHNTEAFF. The DNA of the CDR3 is TGTGCCAGCAGTTTACCAGGGCATAACACTGAAGCTTTCTTT.

The sample holds a few counts of this clone. The chain recombines TRBV20-1 with TRBJ1-4; D remains unclear. The CDR3 has 11 amino acids. Germline assignment: CDR1 DFQATT and CDR2 SNEGSKA (reference sequence). V gave up 3 bases and J gave up 10 bases, with 9 bases separating them. Here the CDR3 DNA reads TGCAGTGCTAGCGTAGTTCGAAAACTGTTTTTT. Its protein is CSASVVRKLFF.

The chain combines TRBV7-9 with TRBJ2-1; tentative D call: TRBD2 (5 bases). V lost 5 bases, J lost 13 bases, and 15 bases lay in between. This CDR3 is 12 amino acids long. CDR1 is SEHNR, CDR2 FQNEAQ, per germline (reference sequence). In nucleotides, the CDR3 is TGTGCCAGCAGCCCCCGTACTAGTCCCCAGTTCTTC. It codes for CASSPRTSPQFF.

In this sample, this clone turned up a few times. V is TRBV7-2 and J is TRBJ1-2; TRBD1 agrees at 7 bases. CDR1 is SGHTA, CDR2 FQGNSA, per germline. Losses at the gene ends were 5 bases for V and 6 bases for J; bases not matched to a gene: 12. The CDR3 has 15 residues. CDR3 coding DNA: TGTGCCAGCAGCCCTACGGGACAGCCAAACGATGGCTACACCTTC. It yields the protein CASSPTGQPNDGYTF.

This clone was detected a few times. This chain joins TRBV2 and TRBJ2-7, with a tentative D call TRBD1 (6 bases). Deletions cut 6 bases from V and 8 bases from J, with 26 bases between. The germline V gene has CDR1 SNHLY and CDR2 FYNNEI. The CDR3 contains 16 residues. The CDR3 sequence: CASRLGQITFLRKQYF. CDR3 coding DNA: TGTGCCAGCAGGCTTGGACAGATAACTTTCCTACGAAAGCAGTACTTC.

The chain couples TRBV27 to TRBJ2-5; 7 nucleotides match TRBD2. This CDR3 is built from 14 residues. Germline values: CDR1 MNHEY, CDR2 SMNVEV (reference sequence). Trimming at V came to 1 base and at J to 3 bases, leaving 2 bases not matched to a gene. The CDR3: CASSLYGGEETQYF. In DNA, the CDR3 is TGTGCCAGCAGTTTATATGGGGGGGAAGAGACCCAGTACTTC.

This chain connects TRBV7-3 to TRBJ1-1, with no clear D. From germline, CDR1 is SGHTA and CDR2 FQGTGA. The CDR3 totals 13 residues. V lost 2 bases to trimming and J lost 1 base, with 5 bases between them. The CDR3 sequence is CASSLAQNTEAFF. As DNA, the CDR3 is TGTGCCAGCAGCTTAGCACAGAACACTGAAGCTTTCTTT. Looking up the rest from reference TRBV7-3 and TRBJ1-1 gives the full variable domain: GAGVSQTPSNKVTEKGKYVELRCDPISGHTALYWYRQSLGQGPEFLIYFQGTGAADDSGLPNDRFFAVRPEGSVSTLKIQRTERGDSAVYLCASSLAQNTEAFFGQGTRLTVV.

Note on this clone: Distinct nucleotide sequences in the sample also encode this CDR3. The rearrangement joins TRBV7-9 to TRBJ2-7, with 11 nucleotides matching TRBD2. V trimming: 2 bases; J trimming: 4 bases; junction bases outside the gene matches: 1. This CDR3 comprises 14 residues. The V gene's germline CDR1 is SEHNR and CDR2 FQNEAQ (reference sequence). The CDR3 DNA reads as TGTGCCAGCAGCTTAACTAGCGGGAGTTACGAGCAGTACTTC. It is translated as CASSLTSGSYEQYF. The variable domain in full, with the rest retrieved from reference TRBV7-9 and TRBJ2-7, is DTGVSQNPRHKITKRGQNVTFRCDPISEHNRLYWYRQTLGQGPEFLTYFQNEAQLEKSRLLSDRFSAERPKGSFSTLEIQRTEQGDSAMYLCASSLTSGSYEQYFGPGTRLTVT.

This clone was found a few times. The chain links TRBV30 to TRBJ1-1, with a possible D match to TRBD1 (5 bases). With 2 bases removed from V and 0 bases from J, the gap between germline ends came to 13 bases. The CDR3 runs 15 residues. Germline lookup yields CDR1 GTSNPN and CDR2 SVGIG (reference sequence). CDR3 DNA sequence: TGTGCCTGGAGTATAGCGGGACTCCTGAACACTGAAGCTTTCTTT. Amino acids: CAWSIAGLLNTEAFF.

This clone was observed a few times. CDR3 region: CASSQGGSSYGYTF. The CDR3 nucleotides are TGTGCCAGCAGCCAGGGTGGATCTAGCTATGGCTACACCTTC. The chain has TRBV27 and TRBJ1-2, with D maybe TRBD1 (5 bases). Trimming pared 6 bases from V and 4 bases from J, leaving 15 bases between. This CDR3 is 14 amino acids long. The germline gives CDR1 MNHEY, CDR2 SMNVEV (reference sequence).

The chain recombines TRBV27 with TRBJ1-5; D perhaps matches TRBD1 (6 bases). V lost 8 bases and J lost 8, with 28 bases in between. Germline V gene lookup returns CDR1 MNHEY and CDR2 SMNVEV (reference sequence). This CDR3 has 17 amino acids. CDR3 loop: CASVKITQGGAVEPQHF. In DNA form, the CDR3 reads TGTGCCAGCGTAAAGATTACACAGGGTGGGGCGGTGGAGCCCCAGCATTTT.

This sequence joins TRBV5-4 and TRBJ1-2; 7 bases map to TRBD1. CDR1 and CDR2 (germline): SGHNT, YYREEE (reference sequence). Germline trimming cut 3 bases from V and 4 bases from J; bases unmatched to any gene: 9. The CDR3 totals 15 residues. This CDR3 reads CASSSPTGYAYGYTF. CDR3 in DNA: TGTGCCAGCAGCTCCCCGACAGGGTACGCCTATGGCTACACCTTC.

This clone occurred a few times. V usage is TRBV6-6 and J usage is TRBJ2-7; D possibly corresponds to TRBD1 (6 bases). The CDR3 is made up of 11 amino acids. V was trimmed by 6 bases and J by 6 bases, leaving 9 bases between them. Germline loops: CDR1 MNHNY, CDR2 SVGAGI (reference sequence). This CDR3 is CASSRGSEQYF. CDR3 DNA sequence: TGTGCCAGCAGCAGGGGTTCCGAGCAGTACTTC.

On this clone: This sample also contains other DNA sequences that code for the same CDR3. This sequence joins TRBV5-1 and TRBJ1-1; no clear D gene. Trimming left V 2 bases short and J 2 bases short, with 7 bases between. CDR1 SGHRS and CDR2 YFSETQ come from the germline V gene. The CDR3 is made up of 13 amino acids. CDR3 nucleotides: TGCGCCAGCAGCTTAACGGGAAACACTGAAGCTTTCTTT. The encoded protein is CASSLTGNTEAFF.

The rearrangement joins TRBV7-6 to TRBJ2-6; no clear D gene. This CDR3 is 14 amino acids long. Germline loops: CDR1 SGHVS, CDR2 FNYEAQ. With 6 bases removed from V and 0 bases from J, the gap between germline ends came to 6 bases. The CDR3 reads CASSRSSGANVLTF. In DNA, the CDR3 is TGTGCCAGCAGTCGGAGCTCTGGGGCCAACGTCCTGACTTTC. Filled out from reference TRBV7-6 and TRBJ2-6, the complete variable domain reads GAGVSQSPRYKVTKRGQDVALRCDPISGHVSLYWYRQALGQGPEFLTYFNYEAQQDKSGLPNDRFSAERPEGSISTLTIQRTEQRDSAMYRCASSRSSGANVLTFGAGSRLTVL.

Details on this clone: Other DNA sequences from this sample encode an identical CDR3 as well. The rearrangement links TRBV30 to TRBJ1-2; 7 bases line up with TRBD1. V gave up 5 bases and J gave up 2 bases; unmatched junction bases: 2. This CDR3 region has 12 residues. Germline loops: CDR1 GTSNPN, CDR2 SVGIG (reference sequence). The chain's CDR3 is CAWSTGNYGYTF. CDR3 coding DNA: TGTGCCTGGTCGACAGGGAACTATGGCTACACCTTC.

The rearrangement joins TRBV28 to TRBJ2-5; TRBD1 matches 10 bases. The germline gives CDR1 MDHEN, CDR2 SYDVKM. The CDR3 is made up of 12 amino acids. The V and J ends lost 2 bases and 13 bases, in that order; junction bases with no gene match: 4. The CDR3 bases are TGTGCCAGCAGTTTAGGGACAGGGGACATGTACTTC. Translating it yields CASSLGTGDMYF.

This clone was counted between two and nine times. V is TRBV6-1 and J is TRBJ2-1; no reliable D call. V lost 0 bases to trimming and J lost 10 bases, with 13 bases between them. The CDR3 sequence is 14 residues long. Germline lookup yields CDR1 MNHNS and CDR2 SASEGT. The CDR3 spells CASSEATLSREQFF. DNA for the CDR3: TGTGCCAGCAGTGAAGCAACACTGTCGCGGGAGCAGTTCTTC.

This clone was counted only a few times. This rearrangement joins TRBV6-1 to TRBJ2-7; TRBD2 matches 10 bases. Trimming removed 3 bases from V and 2 bases from J; junction bases left unmatched: 7. This CDR3 contains 16 residues. From germline, CDR1 is MNHNS and CDR2 SASEGT. The CDR3 region has the DNA TGTGCCAGCAGTGATGTTTCTAGCGGGAGCACCTACGAGCAGTACTTC. Residues: CASSDVSSGSTYEQYF.

The gene calls are TRBV4-2 and TRBJ2-3; D gene unclear. Germline V gives CDR1 LGHNA, CDR2 YNFKEQ. The length of the CDR3 is 15 residues. The V end lost 1 base, the J end lost 4 bases, and 12 bases lay between the germline ends. The CDR3 sequence: CASSQGGLIADTQYF. The DNA for the CDR3 is TGTGCCAGCAGCCAAGGTGGTCTAATAGCAGATACGCAGTATTTT.

J is TRBJ2-2 and V is TRBV9; D gene uncertain. V was cut by 0 bases and J by 2 bases, with 11 bases left in between. The germline CDR1 and CDR2 sequences are SGDLS and YYNGEE. CDR3 size: 16 residues. The CDR3 DNA reads as TGTGCCAGCAGCGTAGGCTCAGAGACTAACACCGGGGAGCTGTTTTTT. Protein: CASSVGSETNTGELFF.

This clone occurred a few times. V is TRBV4-3 and J is TRBJ1-5, with 9 bases that match TRBD1. V was pared by 4 bases and J by 6 bases, with 1 base of the junction left unmatched. The CDR3 spans 13 residues. CDR1 and CDR2 from the germline V gene are LGHNA and YSLEER. The CDR3 DNA reads TGCGCCAGCAGCCTGGACAGGGGTCAGCCCCAGCATTTT. Its protein product is CASSLDRGQPQHF.